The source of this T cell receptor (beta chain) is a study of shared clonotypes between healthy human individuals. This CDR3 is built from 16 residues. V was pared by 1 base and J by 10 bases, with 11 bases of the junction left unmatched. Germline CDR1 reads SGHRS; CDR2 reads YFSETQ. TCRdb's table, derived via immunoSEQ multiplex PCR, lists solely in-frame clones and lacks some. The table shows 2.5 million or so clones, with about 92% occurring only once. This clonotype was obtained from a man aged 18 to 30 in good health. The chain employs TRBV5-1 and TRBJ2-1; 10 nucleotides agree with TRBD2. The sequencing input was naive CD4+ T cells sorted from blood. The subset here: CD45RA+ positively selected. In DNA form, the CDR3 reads TGCGCCAGCAGCTTGACCGCAGGGCTAGCGGGGGAAGAGCAGTTCTTC. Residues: CASSLTAGLAGEEQFF.